This T cell receptor beta chain was sequenced in a study of cytomegalovirus exposure and HLA in healthy donors. Turning to the study itself: Researchers found that around 80% of 350 to 500 genotyped donors fell within the Caucasian-associated ancestry cluster.

Notes on the study in general: CMV antigen specificity of a few CMV-associated chains was confirmed in vitro. Among TCR sequences, most were rare, though some public TCRs appeared in many donors.

The V segment lost 2 bases and the J segment 7 bases; nucleotides outside the gene matches: 5. This CDR3 contains 13 residues. Germline CDR1 and CDR2: SGHTA and FQGNSA. The PCR made use of 60 Vbeta and 13 Jbeta primers. Here immunoSEQ multiplex PCR was the method, and the copy in TCRdb shows in-frame clones only, minus some. Altogether over 150,000 clones are present, around 80% being singletons, with the ten largest covering 1.2% to 1.5%. Remarks on this clone: Its antigen is undetermined.

The chain joins TRBV7-2 to TRBJ2-7, with 7 bases matching TRBD1. Specimen: PBMCs. The TCR comes from a woman aged 25 to 39 in good health and CMV-seropositive. CDR3 loop: CASSLSGGLEQYF. Written as DNA, the CDR3 is TGTGCCAGCAGCTTATCAGGGGGTTTGGAGCAGTACTTC.